A single sample gave rise to the 24 T cell receptor beta chains below, sequenced in a study of blood T cells in healthy people across ages. For the second PCR, which ran for roughly 6 to 11 cycles, a sample-barcoded 5' primer and a J-beta primer mix were used. TCRdb used MiXCR to reprocess the 5' RACE reads, holding one entry per CDR3 protein. The sample holds 800,000 to 950,000 distinct CDR3 sequences, roughly 48% seen once. Sequencing was done on a sample of blood. Receptor source: a man in his thirties or forties in good health.

The chain is built from TRBV29-1 and TRBJ2-5; 9 positions agree with TRBD2. Germline V gene lookup returns CDR1 SQVTM and CDR2 ANQGSEA. This CDR3 region has 13 residues. V was pared by 4 bases and J by 11 bases, with 11 bases of the junction left unmatched. CDR3 in amino acids: CSVVLAGYNEQYF. The CDR3 DNA reads TGCAGCGTTGTTCTAGCGGGGTACAATGAGCAGTACTTC.

Only a few counts were recorded for this clonotype. The V gene is TRBV28, the J gene TRBJ2-3, with 10 positions matching TRBD1. The CDR3 is 16 amino acids. Trimming at V came to 3 bases and at J to 3 bases, leaving 6 bases not matched to a gene. Germline V gene data show CDR1 as MDHEN and CDR2 as SYDVKM. The DNA of the CDR3 is TGTGCCAGCAGTTTTATCGACAGGGGGCCTACAGATACGCAGTATTTT. It translates to CASSFIDRGPTDTQYF.

V gene TRBV4-1 combines with J gene TRBJ2-7; TRBD1 matches 8 bases. The CDR3 length is 14 residues. Germline assignment: CDR1 MGHRA and CDR2 YSYEKL. With 4 bases clipped from V and 3 bases from J, the junction kept 5 bases outside the gene matches. Written as DNA, the CDR3 is TGCGCCAGCAGCCCCGACAGGGGAATCTACGAGCAGTACTTC. Its translation: CASSPDRGIYEQYF.

A word on this clonotype: One end of the junction varies from germline; a read error may be responsible. The chain carries TRBV20-1 and TRBJ2-7; D gene uncertain. This CDR3 region has 15 residues. Germline values: CDR1 DFQATT, CDR2 SNEGSKA (reference sequence). CDR3 coding DNA: TGCAGTGCTGGAGATGAGAGTACCCTCTCCTACGAGCAGTACTTC. It yields the protein CSAGDESTLSYEQYF.

CDR3 sequence reads: CSAPKSGPNIPYEQYF. The CDR3 DNA sequence: TGCAGTGCCCCAAAATCAGGGCCAAACATACCCTACGAGCAGTACTTC. The gene calls are TRBV20-1 and TRBJ2-7; TRBD1 is a possible D gene (5 bases). CDR1 is DFQATT and CDR2 is SNEGSKA in the germline V gene (reference sequence). V was clipped by 6 bases and J by 2 bases, with 23 bases between them. The CDR3 consists of 16 residues.

The V call is TRBV27, the J call TRBJ2-3; perhaps TRBD1 as D (6 bases). Germline V gene lookup returns CDR1 MNHEY and CDR2 SMNVEV (reference sequence). V was clipped by 3 bases and J by 2 bases, with 12 bases between them. CDR3 length equals 15 residues. This CDR3 reads CASSFLRTDTDTQYF. CDR3 coding DNA: TGTGCCAGCAGTTTCCTCCGGACAGACACAGATACGCAGTATTTT.

This CDR3 reads CASGTDNSPLHF. The CDR3 DNA reads as TGTGCCAGCGGGACAGACAATTCACCCCTCCACTTT. V gene TRBV2 combines with J gene TRBJ1-6, with 7 nucleotides matching TRBD1. Trimming cost V 8 bases and J 7 bases; bases outside gene matches: 2. Germline V gives CDR1 SNHLY, CDR2 FYNNEI. CDR3 length equals 12 residues.

The V call is TRBV13, the J call TRBJ2-7; no definite D call. Trimming pared 2 bases from V and 2 bases from J, leaving 13 bases between. The CDR3 loop spans 15 amino acids. CDR1 is PRHDT, CDR2 FYEKMQ, per germline (reference sequence). CDR3 amino acids: CASSLRQAPPYEQYF. CDR3 coding DNA: TGTGCCAGCAGCTTACGGCAGGCGCCCCCCTACGAGCAGTACTTC.

This clonotype was recorded at least ten times. The J gene is TRBJ2-7, the V gene TRBV12-3 or TRBV12-4, with D possibly being TRBD1 or TRBD2 (5 bases each). The ends were cut back, 6 bases at V and 3 bases at J, with 12 bases in the middle. This CDR3 comprises 13 residues. Here the CDR3 DNA reads TGTGCCAGCAGCCCCCGGGACCGCTACGAGCAGTACTTC. Protein: CASSPRDRYEQYF.

The J gene is TRBJ2-7, the V gene TRBV27; D is unclear. This CDR3 contains 13 residues. Trimming cost V 7 bases and J 4 bases, with 14 bases left between them. Germline-derived CDR1 and CDR2 are MNHEY and SMNVEV (reference sequence). CDR3 residues: CASTRSLGYEQYF. CDR3 bases: TGTGCCAGCACACGCAGTCTTGGTTACGAGCAGTACTTC.

This clonotype occurred a few times. The chain recombines TRBV12-3 or TRBV12-4 with TRBJ2-1, with 12 bases fitting TRBD2. This CDR3 comprises 19 residues. V lost 5 bases to trimming and J lost 0 bases; unmatched junction nucleotides: 11. The DNA of the CDR3 is TGTGCCAGCAGTCACTTTAGGACTAGCGGGATAAGCTCCTACAATGAGCAGTTCTTC. It translates to CASSHFRTSGISSYNEQFF.

V and J are TRBV4-1 and TRBJ1-2; TRBD1 might be the D (6 bases). Looked up from germline, CDR1 is MGHRA and CDR2 is YSYEKL. V gave up 3 bases and J gave up 8 bases, with 13 bases separating them. CDR3 length: 13 residues. CDR3 DNA: TGCGCCAGCAGCCAGATCGAGGGGGGCGGCTACACCTTC. Amino acid sequence: CASSQIEGGGYTF.

The chain links TRBV20-1 to TRBJ1-2; the D is unclear. This CDR3 has 12 residues. With 3 bases removed from V and 7 bases from J, the gap between germline ends came to 12 bases. The germline gives CDR1 DFQATT, CDR2 SNEGSKA (reference sequence). CDR3 DNA sequence: TGCAGTGCTAGGCCTGGATGGCGTGGCTACACCTTC. This codes for CSARPGWRGYTF.

In this sample, this clonotype turned up once. This chain uses TRBV3-1 with TRBJ2-1; D might be TRBD2 (5 bases). With 6 bases removed from V and 3 bases from J, the gap between germline ends came to 12 bases. The germline V gene encodes CDR1 LGHDT and CDR2 YNNKEL (reference sequence). The CDR3 totals 14 residues. The CDR3 DNA is TGTGCCAGCAGTGAGGGCCTATTCTACAATGAGCAGTTCTTC. Translating gives CASSEGLFYNEQFF.

V usage is TRBV20-1 and J usage is TRBJ2-5; a weak D match, TRBD2 (5 bases). The V gene lost 1 base and the J gene lost 1 base, with 13 bases spanning the gap. The V gene's germline CDR1 is DFQATT and CDR2 SNEGSKA (reference sequence). The length of the CDR3 is 15 residues. The DNA of the CDR3 is TGCAGTGCTAGAGCCCTAGCAGGCTGCCAAGAGACCCAGTACTTC. Residues: CSARALAGCQETQYF.

This clonotype showed up just a few times. V and J are TRBV13 and TRBJ1-1, with a possible D match to TRBD1 (6 bases). Germline values: CDR1 PRHDT, CDR2 FYEKMQ (reference sequence). Trimming pared 4 bases from V and 0 bases from J, leaving 12 bases between. CDR3 length: 15 amino acids. CDR3 nucleotide sequence: TGTGCCAGCAGCTCCCGGACAGTAATGAACACTGAAGCTTTCTTT. This gives the protein CASSSRTVMNTEAFF.

This sequence joins TRBV7-9 and TRBJ2-1; 14 bases agree with TRBD2. This CDR3 has 19 amino acids. Germline values: CDR1 SEHNR, CDR2 FQNEAQ (reference sequence). The V segment lost 6 bases and the J segment 3 bases; nucleotides outside the gene matches: 13. CDR3 nucleotide sequence: TGTGCCAGCAGACCGGGACTAGCGGGGGTTACCGGGATCTACAATGAGCAGTTCTTC. As protein: CASRPGLAGVTGIYNEQFF.

The rearrangement uses TRBV3-1 and TRBJ2-2; D is undetermined. V lost 4 bases and J 7 bases, leaving 7 bases between the germline ends. The CDR3 contains 12 residues. Germline V gene sequence: CDR1 LGHDT, CDR2 YNNKEL (reference sequence). The CDR3 sequence is CASSLWVGELFF. CDR3 bases: TGTGCCAGCAGCCTTTGGGTCGGGGAGCTGTTTTTT.

This clonotype was found once. The CDR3 reads CASSHIDGSWRSHYNEQFF. The CDR3 DNA reads as TGTGCCAGCAGCCACATAGATGGATCGTGGAGAAGCCATTACAATGAGCAGTTCTTC. This sequence joins TRBV14 and TRBJ2-1; no firm D call. CDR3 length equals 19 residues. Germline V gives CDR1 SGHDN, CDR2 FVKESK. The V end was cut by 3 bases, the J end by 4 bases, with 25 bases between.

The chain carries TRBV21-1 and TRBJ1-2. TRBV21-1 counts as a pseudogene. This CDR3 has 12 amino acids. Here the CDR3 reads CASSKYPTGYTF. CDR3 bases: TGTGCCAGCAGCAAATACCCAACTGGCTACACCTTC.

DNA for the CDR3: TGCAGTGCCTCTGACCCTTCAGAACTGAATTCACCCCTCCACTTT. Translation: CSASDPSELNSPLHF. The chain has TRBV20-1 and TRBJ1-6; no definite D call. CDR3 size: 15 residues. CDR1 is DFQATT and CDR2 is SNEGSKA in the germline V gene (reference sequence). Deletions cut 6 bases from V and 7 bases from J, with 19 bases between.

The CDR3 sequence is CASRADRGDYEQYF. The CDR3 DNA is TGTGCCAGCAGGGCAGACAGGGGGGACTACGAGCAGTACTTC. This chain joins TRBV7-8 and TRBJ2-4; TRBD1 aligns across 9 bases. The J call may be faulty, since TRBJ2-7 better matches the DNA end. CDR1 SGHVS and CDR2 FQNEAQ come from the germline V gene. The CDR3 spans 14 residues.

The V call is TRBV9, the J call TRBJ2-1; D remains unclear. Germline V CDR1 and CDR2: SGDLS, YYNGEE. Between the trimmed V and J ends, which lost 0 bases and 7 bases, there was a span of 8 bases. This CDR3 contains 13 residues. The CDR3 is CASSVALTNEQFF. For the CDR3, the DNA is TGTGCCAGCAGCGTAGCCCTTACTAATGAGCAGTTCTTC.

The chain combines TRBV10-3 with TRBJ2-3; the D gene is possibly TRBD1 (6 bases). Germline CDR1 ENHRY, CDR2 SYGVKD. V lost 7 bases and J lost 4, with 18 bases in between. CDR3 length equals 15 residues. CDR3: CAIKSTGPTPDTQYF. As DNA, the CDR3 is TGTGCCATCAAGTCGACAGGTCCCACCCCAGATACGCAGTATTTT.